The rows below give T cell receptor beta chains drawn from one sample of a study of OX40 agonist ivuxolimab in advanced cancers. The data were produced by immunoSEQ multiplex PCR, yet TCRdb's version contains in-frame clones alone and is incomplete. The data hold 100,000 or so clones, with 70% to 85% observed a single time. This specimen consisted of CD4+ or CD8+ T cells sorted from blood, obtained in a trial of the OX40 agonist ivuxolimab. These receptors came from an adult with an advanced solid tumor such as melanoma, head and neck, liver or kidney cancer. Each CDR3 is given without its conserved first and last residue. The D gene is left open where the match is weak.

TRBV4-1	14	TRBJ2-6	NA	ASSQDRGSGANVLT
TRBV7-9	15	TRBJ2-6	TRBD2	ASSGPAGARGANVLT
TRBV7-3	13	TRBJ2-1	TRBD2	ASSSELAGPNEQF
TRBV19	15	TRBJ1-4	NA	ASSIGGALRLNEKLF
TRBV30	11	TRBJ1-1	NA	AYRDTGNTEAF
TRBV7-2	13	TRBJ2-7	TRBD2	ASSLASGSSYEQY
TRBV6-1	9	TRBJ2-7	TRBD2	ASSRGGEQY
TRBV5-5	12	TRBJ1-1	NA	ASSPYSVNTEAF
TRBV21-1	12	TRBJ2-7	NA	ASSKVQDLGEQY
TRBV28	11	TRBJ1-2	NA	ASSQGHLYGYT
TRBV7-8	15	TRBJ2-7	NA	ASSLDEGASGSYEQY
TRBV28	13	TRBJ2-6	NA	ASSLGYSGANVLT
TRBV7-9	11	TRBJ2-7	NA	ASSWTNRPEQY
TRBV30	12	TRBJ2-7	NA	AWSGGGLSYEQY
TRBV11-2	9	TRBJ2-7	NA	ASSLKHEQY
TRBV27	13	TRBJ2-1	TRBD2	ASSRPGLASSEQF
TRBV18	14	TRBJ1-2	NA	ASSPTEGGVDYGYT
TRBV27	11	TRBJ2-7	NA	ASGGSGDGEQY
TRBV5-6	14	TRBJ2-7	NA	ASSPQPGHNPYEQY
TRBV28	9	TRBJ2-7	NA	ASKSYNEQY
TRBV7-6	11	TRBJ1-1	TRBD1	ASSLGDRDGAF
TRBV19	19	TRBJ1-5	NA	ASTVYGVRGRASGYGQPQH
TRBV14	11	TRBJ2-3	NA	ASSQVGGNTQY
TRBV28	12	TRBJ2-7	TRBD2	ASSQAGVSYEQY
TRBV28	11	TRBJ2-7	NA	AVDQYGRAEQY
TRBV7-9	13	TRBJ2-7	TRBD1	ASSVGQGGLWEQY
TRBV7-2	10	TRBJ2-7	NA	ASSSLASGQY
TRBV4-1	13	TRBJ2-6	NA	ASSQGGSGANVLT
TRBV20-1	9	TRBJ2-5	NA	SASDQETQY
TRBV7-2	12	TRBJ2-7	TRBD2	ASKLAGGFAEQY
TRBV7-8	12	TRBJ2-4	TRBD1	ASSQTGGKNIQY
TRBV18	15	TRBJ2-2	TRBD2	ASSPPTSGGNTGELF
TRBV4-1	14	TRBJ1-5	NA	ASSPIQLDSNQPQH
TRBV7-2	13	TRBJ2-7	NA	ASSYQTLGTYEQY
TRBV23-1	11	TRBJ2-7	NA	ASSQSIGYEQY
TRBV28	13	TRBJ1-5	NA	ASSPRALNIQPQH
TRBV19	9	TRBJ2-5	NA	ASSNTETQY
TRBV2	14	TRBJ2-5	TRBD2	ASMGVVAGAYETQY
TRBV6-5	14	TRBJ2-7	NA	ASSYGSLSRVYEQY
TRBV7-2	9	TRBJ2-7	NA	ASSEGREQY